The next 12 T cell receptor beta chains were all read from a single sample in a study of T cell repertoires in cytomegalovirus infection. Using its own MiXCR run on the reads, TCRdb lists one record per CDR3 protein. Here the sample spans approximately 500,000 distinct CDR3 sequences, more than 30% being singletons. Their specific antigens are unknown. The sequencing used cultured PBMCs, collected from culture after CMV antigen stimulation. The receptors derive from a human donor in good health (CMV status not recorded). Some clones in this sample may be carry-over from other donors' samples.

V gene TRBV6-2 or TRBV6-3 combines with J gene TRBJ2-1, with 8 bases lining up with TRBD2. CDR1 and CDR2 (germline): MNHEY, SVGEGT. With V trimmed by 2 bases and J by 8 bases, 26 bases remained unmatched. This CDR3 has 21 residues. The CDR3 loop reads CASSYPGLSSGKPGGYDEQFF. CDR3 in DNA: TGTGCCAGCAGTTACCCAGGACTGAGTAGCGGGAAACCGGGGGGTTACGATGAGCAGTTCTTC.

There are many counts of this clonotype. This chain joins TRBV7-2 and TRBJ2-1; 10 bases agree with TRBD2. Germline V gene lookup returns CDR1 SGHTA and CDR2 FQGNSA. The CDR3 contains 16 residues. The trim removed 2 bases at V and 2 bases at J, leaving 3 bases unmatched. The CDR3 is CASSLLAGDTYNEQFF. Here the CDR3 DNA reads TGTGCCAGCAGCTTACTAGCGGGAGACACCTACAATGAGCAGTTCTTC.

The gene calls are TRBV7-9 and TRBJ1-2; 12 bases line up with TRBD1. Germline V lookup: CDR1 SEHNR, CDR2 FQNEAQ (reference sequence). J was trimmed by 7 bases and V by 5 bases; bases with no gene match: 11. The CDR3 runs to 16 residues. CDR3 in amino acids: CASSEAIGTGGFGYTF. In nucleotides, the CDR3 is TGTGCCAGCAGCGAAGCCATAGGGACAGGGGGCTTTGGCTACACCTTC.

The V and J genes are TRBV18 and TRBJ1-5, with D possibly TRBD1 on 5 matching bases. This CDR3 has 15 residues. V dropped 5 bases and J dropped 7 bases, with 18 bases sitting between them. Germline CDR1 reads KGHSH; CDR2 reads LQKENI. The CDR3 sequence: CASSGDGGMGQPQHF. As DNA, the CDR3 is TGTGCCAGCTCAGGCGACGGGGGAATGGGGCAGCCCCAGCATTTT.

This clonotype was seen a handful of times. The chain links TRBV10-3 to TRBJ1-1; 7 bases agree with TRBD1. V was pared by 8 bases and J by 1 base, with 4 bases of the junction left unmatched. In germline, CDR1 is ENHRY, CDR2 SYGVKD. The CDR3 is 13 residues long. The CDR3 bases are TGTGCCATCTCCGGGACAGAGAACACTGAAGCTTTCTTT. Translation gives CAISGTENTEAFF.

The chain links TRBV19 to TRBJ2-7; D is unresolved. The CDR3 length is 13 residues. The germline gives CDR1 LNHDA, CDR2 SQIVND (reference sequence). V was pared by 2 bases and J by 1 base, with 6 bases between. The CDR3 DNA reads as TGTGCCAGTAGTATAACCGAATCCTACGAGCAGTACTTC. As protein: CASSITESYEQYF. Full variable domain (missing parts from reference TRBV19 and TRBJ2-7): DGGITQSPKYLFRKEGQNVTLSCEQNLNHDAMYWYRQDPGQGLRLIYYSQIVNDFQKGDIAEGYSVSREKKESFPLTVTSAQKNPTAFYLCASSITESYEQYFGPGTRLTVT.

This clonotype was seen a few times. As DNA, the CDR3 is TGTGCCAGCAGCTTTTGGGGCGGGTTTCAGCCCCAGCATTTT. Its protein product is CASSFWGGFQPQHF. V and J are TRBV7-8 and TRBJ1-5, with D tentatively TRBD1 (5 bases). The CDR3 sequence is 14 residues long. Germline V gene data show CDR1 as SGHVS and CDR2 as FQNEAQ. Trimming shortened V by 3 bases and J by 6 bases, and 12 bases separated the two germline ends.

The V call is TRBV6-1, the J call TRBJ2-2, with 9 bases that match TRBD1. The CDR3 is 16 amino acids. Germline V gene data show CDR1 as MNHNS and CDR2 as SASEGT. V trimming: 3 bases; J trimming: 4 bases; junction bases outside the gene matches: 6. The chain's CDR3 is CASSDGQGMSTGELFF. CDR3 nucleotide sequence: TGTGCCAGCAGTGATGGACAGGGGATGAGCACCGGGGAGCTGTTTTTT.

V is TRBV12-3 or TRBV12-4 and J is TRBJ1-1; no definite D call. Trimming removed 2 bases from V and 0 bases from J, with 13 bases in between. This CDR3 is 16 amino acids long. CDR3 region: CASSLFAQTLNTEAFF. CDR3 sequence (DNA): TGTGCCAGCAGTTTATTCGCACAGACTTTGAACACTGAAGCTTTCTTT.

V usage is TRBV6-6 and J usage is TRBJ2-1, with D hard to call. Germline V gene lookup returns CDR1 MNHNY and CDR2 SVGAGI (reference sequence). V gave up 3 bases and J gave up 4 bases, with 7 bases separating them. CDR3 length: 13 residues. As DNA, the CDR3 is TGTGCCAGCAGTTATTCGGTATACAATGAGCAGTTCTTC. It translates to CASSYSVYNEQFF.

The chain recombines TRBV4-1 with TRBJ2-3; no clear D gene. Germline CDR1 and CDR2: MGHRA and YSYEKL. Trimming stripped 1 base from V and 4 bases from J, with 15 bases between. CDR3 size: 16 residues. The DNA of the CDR3 is TGCGCCAGCAGCCAAGTTCTGGCAAACGGCGCAGATACGCAGTATTTT. It is translated as CASSQVLANGADTQYF.

This clonotype was seen only once. The chain carries TRBV14 and TRBJ2-5; possible D gene TRBD1, 6 bases. This CDR3 spans 16 amino acids. Trimming stripped 5 bases from V and 9 bases from J, with 25 bases between. Germline V gene data show CDR1 as SGHDN and CDR2 as FVKESK. In nucleotides, the CDR3 is TGTGCCAGCAGCTTCGCCGGGACACGGGATCTCAGGTCCCAGTACTTC. This encodes CASSFAGTRDLRSQYF.